These 30 T cell receptor beta chains were sequenced from one sample in a study of OX40 agonist ivuxolimab in advanced cancers. Using immunoSEQ multiplex PCR, the repertoire was profiled, and TCRdb retains in-frame clones only, with some absent. The data hold tens of thousands of clones, with roughly 84% observed a single time. The sample here was CD4+ or CD8+ T cells sorted from blood, taken in a trial of the OX40 agonist ivuxolimab. The receptors were gathered from an adult with an advanced solid tumor such as melanoma, head and neck, liver or kidney cancer.

The CDR3 protein is CASSLSLGREGRNEQFF. The CDR3 bases are TGTGCCAGCAGTTTATCCCTTGGTCGGGAGGGCCGCAATGAGCAGTTCTTC. This sequence joins TRBV28 and TRBJ2-1; 8 nucleotides line up with TRBD2. Per germline, CDR1 MDHEN and CDR2 SYDVKM. V lost 1 base to trimming and J lost 6 bases; unmatched junction nucleotides: 11. This CDR3 spans 17 amino acids.

The chain has TRBV18 and TRBJ1-3; 11 bases fit TRBD1. The CDR3 runs to 17 residues. Germline V gene data show CDR1 as KGHSH and CDR2 as LQKENI. With 2 bases clipped from V and 1 base from J, the junction kept 4 bases outside the gene matches. CDR3 amino acids: CASSPAGQGVSGNTIYF. The CDR3 bases are TGTGCCAGCTCACCAGCGGGACAGGGGGTTTCTGGAAACACCATATATTTT. Full variable domain (rest looked up from reference TRBV18 and TRBJ1-3): NAGVMQNPRHLVRRRGQEARLRCSPMKGHSHVYWYRQLPEEGLKFMVYLQKENIIDESGMPKERFSAEFPKEGPSILRIQQVVRGDSAAYFCASSPAGQGVSGNTIYFGEGSWLTVV.

Of note for this clone: A junction end diverges from the germline sequence, so it may reflect a read error. The chain combines TRBV18 with TRBJ2-7, with D perhaps matching TRBD1 (6 bases). The CDR3 runs to 12 residues. Germline V lookup: CDR1 KGHSH, CDR2 LQKENI. Here the CDR3 reads CASRQGPYGQYF. The CDR3 DNA sequence: TGTGCCAGCCGTCAGGGGCCCTACGGGCAGTACTTC. Filled out from reference TRBV18 and TRBJ2-7, the complete variable domain reads NAGVMQNPRHLVRRRGQEARLRCSPMKGHSHVYWYRQLPEEGLKFMVYLQKENIIDESGMPKERFSAEFPKEGPSILRIQQVVRGDSAAYFCASRQGPYGQYFGPGTRLTVT.

The V and J genes are TRBV10-3 and TRBJ2-3; maybe TRBD1 (6 bases). There are 13 residues in the CDR3. Germline CDR1 is ENHRY and CDR2 is SYGVKD. Trimming pared 5 bases from V and 4 bases from J, leaving 10 bases between. The DNA for the CDR3 is TGTGCCATCAGTATTGGACAGCCAGATACGCAGTATTTT. It specifies CAISIGQPDTQYF.

This chain's CDR3 is CASSRLGANYNEQFF. CDR3 nucleotide sequence: TGTGCCAGCAGCCGGCTAGGGGCGAATTACAATGAGCAGTTCTTC. This sequence joins TRBV7-6 and TRBJ2-1, with D perhaps TRBD1 (5 bases). Germline V lookup: CDR1 SGHVS, CDR2 FNYEAQ. The CDR3 has 15 residues. With 5 bases removed from V and 4 bases from J, the gap between germline ends came to 15 bases.

CDR3 nucleotide sequence: TGTGCCAGCAGCCAAGGGGGACTAGGGGACAATGAGCAGTTCTTC. It codes for CASSQGGLGDNEQFF. The V call is TRBV14, the J call TRBJ2-1; 8 bases are shared with TRBD2. V shed 1 base, J shed 5 bases, and the junction held 4 bases outside the gene matches. CDR1 SGHDN and CDR2 FVKESK come from the germline V gene. There are 15 residues in the CDR3.

The sample holds a few counts of this clone. The rearrangement joins TRBV15 to TRBJ2-2; TRBD2 matches 8 bases. CDR3 length: 15 amino acids. Germline V CDR1 and CDR2: LNHNV, YYDKDF (reference sequence). The V segment lost 5 bases and the J segment 3 bases; nucleotides outside the gene matches: 5. The CDR3 spells CATSVRRGDTGELFF. CDR3 sequence (DNA): TGTGCCACCAGCGTCCGGCGGGGGGACACCGGGGAGCTGTTTTTT.

The J gene is TRBJ1-6, the V gene TRBV7-9, with D possibly being TRBD1 (6 bases). The V gene lost 5 bases and the J gene lost 7 bases, with 24 bases spanning the gap. Germline assignment: CDR1 SEHNR and CDR2 FQNEAQ (reference sequence). The CDR3 covers 18 residues. CDR3 in DNA: TGTGCCAGCAGCCCAACCTATTATGGGGGCGGGGTGAATTCACCCCTCCACTTT. Protein sequence: CASSPTYYGGGVNSPLHF. The full variable domain, its missing parts supplied by reference TRBV7-9 and TRBJ1-6, is DTGVSQNPRHKITKRGQNVTFRCDPISEHNRLYWYRQTLGQGPEFLTYFQNEAQLEKSRLLSDRFSAERPKGSFSTLEIQRTEQGDSAMYLCASSPTYYGGGVNSPLHFGNGTRLTVT.

CDR3 sequence (DNA): TGCGCCAGCAGCTACCTAGCGGGTTTCTCCTACGAGCAGTACTTC. Protein sequence: CASSYLAGFSYEQYF. The genes are TRBV5-1 and TRBJ2-7, with 8 bases identical to TRBD2. CDR1 and CDR2 (germline): SGHRS, YFSETQ. This CDR3 spans 15 amino acids. Trimming took 3 bases from V and 0 from J; bases not matched to a gene: 5.

V usage is TRBV6-5 and J usage is TRBJ1-2, with no clear D. The V end lost 5 bases, the J end lost 7 bases, and 14 bases lay between the germline ends. Germline-derived CDR1 and CDR2 are MNHEY and SVGAGI. The CDR3 contains 13 residues. The CDR3 DNA sequence: TGTGCCAGCAGTCAGAATTTGGGCCGTGGCTACACCTTC. It encodes CASSQNLGRGYTF.

About this clone: The junction does not match germline at one end; this may be a read error. This chain's CDR3 is CASSRAGLNEQFF. The CDR3 bases are TGTGCTAGCAGCAGGGCAGGGCTCAATGAGCAGTTCTTC. This sequence joins TRBV7-7 and TRBJ2-1; D possibly corresponds to TRBD1 (5 bases). The CDR3 totals 13 residues. Germline loops: CDR1 SSHAT, CDR2 FNYEAQ (reference sequence).

The chain has TRBV5-1 and TRBJ1-1; TRBD1 aligns across 7 bases. The CDR3 contains 15 residues. Per the germline V gene, CDR1 is SGHRS and CDR2 is YFSETQ. V was clipped by 0 bases and J by 3 bases; unmatched bases: 5. The CDR3 protein is CASSLGPRGDTEAFF. CDR3 nucleotide sequence: TGCGCCAGCAGCTTGGGACCCAGGGGGGACACTGAAGCTTTCTTT.

The chain's CDR3 is CASSVQAGTGNLYGYTF. CDR3 nucleotides: TGTGCCAGCAGTGTCCAGGCCGGGACAGGAAACCTCTATGGCTACACCTTC. The chain has TRBV6-4 and TRBJ1-2, with 8 bases identical to TRBD1. J lost 4 bases, V lost 4 bases, and 14 bases had no gene match. The CDR3 is 17 amino acids. In germline, CDR1 is MRHNA, CDR2 SNTAGT.

The chain joins TRBV5-1 to TRBJ2-1; 7 bases line up with TRBD1. In germline, CDR1 is SGHRS, CDR2 YFSETQ. V shed 2 bases and J 7 bases; nucleotides not matched to a gene: 9. The CDR3 extends over 15 amino acids. CDR3 in amino acids: CASSLGPTGENEQFF. The CDR3 nucleotides are TGCGCCAGCAGCTTAGGGCCTACAGGGGAGAATGAGCAGTTCTTC.

The chain carries TRBV15 and TRBJ2-3; D might be TRBD1 (5 bases). The CDR3 is 16 residues long. Per the germline V gene, CDR1 is LNHNV and CDR2 is YYDKDF (reference sequence). Trimming removed 8 bases from V and 4 bases from J, with 22 bases in between. The CDR3 DNA reads as TGTGCCACCGGGCTGGAAGGCAGGGCAGTTTCAGATACGCAGTATTTT. Protein product: CATGLEGRAVSDTQYF.

For the CDR3, the DNA is TGCGCCAGCAGCTACTACACCGGGACGCAGTATTTT. This codes for CASSYYTGTQYF. This sequence joins TRBV5-1 and TRBJ2-3; no clear D gene. Trimming took off 3 bases at V and 9 bases at J, with 11 bases between the two ends. The CDR3 is made up of 12 amino acids. Looked up from germline, CDR1 is SGHRS and CDR2 is YFSETQ.

The chain couples TRBV7-9 to TRBJ1-1, with D perhaps TRBD1 (5 bases). This CDR3 is built from 15 residues. Trimming stripped 2 bases from V and 1 base from J, with 11 bases between. Germline loops: CDR1 SEHNR, CDR2 FQNEAQ (reference sequence). The CDR3 nucleotides read TGTGCCAGCAGCTTACCGGGACGCCGGAACACTGAAGCTTTCTTT. The encoded protein is CASSLPGRRNTEAFF.

The chain combines TRBV6-5 with TRBJ2-1, with D tentatively TRBD1 or TRBD2 (5 bases each). V was trimmed by 6 bases and J by 9 bases, leaving 18 bases between them. Per the germline V gene, CDR1 is MNHEY and CDR2 is SVGAGI. This CDR3 is built from 14 residues. DNA of the CDR3: TGTGCCAGCAGCTCCGGGACCGGCTTAGGTGAGCAGTTCTTC. This gives the protein CASSSGTGLGEQFF.

The J gene is TRBJ2-1, the V gene TRBV5-1; 10 nucleotides agree with TRBD1. The CDR3 runs 17 residues. Germline CDR1 and CDR2: SGHRS and YFSETQ. Trimming cost V 4 bases and J 2 bases; bases outside gene matches: 9. CDR3 amino acids: CASSQGRDRGPYNEQFF. In DNA form, the CDR3 reads TGCGCCAGCAGCCAGGGTCGGGACAGGGGTCCCTACAATGAGCAGTTCTTC.

The V and J genes are TRBV14 and TRBJ1-5; TRBD1 is a possible D gene (5 bases). The germline CDR1 and CDR2 sequences are SGHDN and FVKESK. With 2 bases removed from V and 5 bases from J, the gap between germline ends came to 7 bases. The CDR3 covers 13 residues. CDR3 loop: CASSQRRDQPQHF. The CDR3 DNA reads TGTGCCAGCAGCCAACGCAGGGATCAGCCCCAGCATTTT.

V is TRBV7-6 and J is TRBJ2-7; D gene unclear. Looked up from germline, CDR1 is SGHVS and CDR2 is FNYEAQ. This CDR3 is 15 amino acids long. The V end lost 5 bases, the J end lost 1 base, and 15 bases lay between the germline ends. The CDR3 DNA sequence: TGTGCCAGCAGCGAATACAGCATCCCTTCCTACGAGCAGTACTTC. It specifies CASSEYSIPSYEQYF. Using reference TRBV7-6 and TRBJ2-7 for the parts outside the CDR3, the full variable domain is GAGVSQSPRYKVTKRGQDVALRCDPISGHVSLYWYRQALGQGPEFLTYFNYEAQQDKSGLPNDRFSAERPEGSISTLTIQRTEQRDSAMYRCASSEYSIPSYEQYFGPGTRLTVT.

This clone was detected only a few times. The chain couples TRBV6-1 to TRBJ2-7; no clear D gene. Trimming removed 0 bases at V and 0 bases at J, with 6 bases between. The CDR3 covers 14 residues. In germline, CDR1 is MNHNS, CDR2 SASEGT. CDR3 DNA sequence: TGTGCCAGCAGTGAAGCAAGACACTCCTACGAGCAGTACTTC. Translated, it gives CASSEARHSYEQYF.

The chain uses TRBV5-6 and TRBJ2-5; 8 positions match TRBD2. CDR3 size: 13 residues. Germline CDR1 is SGHDT and CDR2 is YYEEEE. Unmatched junction bases numbered 4, after V lost 7 bases and J lost 2 bases. The CDR3, as DNA: TGTGCCAGCCGGCCGGGGGGGCAAGAGACCCAGTACTTC. Its translation is CASRPGGQETQYF.

This clone was counted once. This sequence joins TRBV30 and TRBJ2-3, with 11 bases fitting TRBD2. The CDR3 is made up of 17 amino acids. CDR1 is GTSNPN, CDR2 SVGIG, per germline (reference sequence). V lost 0 bases and J lost 0; bases outside the gene matches: 5. This CDR3 is CAWSVSRTSGSTDTQYF. The CDR3 DNA is TGTGCCTGGAGTGTGTCCCGGACTAGCGGGAGCACAGATACGCAGTATTTT.

The chain employs TRBV11-2 and TRBJ2-1; the D is unclear. Germline loops: CDR1 SGHAT, CDR2 FQNNGV. V was cut by 4 bases and J by 5 bases, with 24 bases left in between. This CDR3 region has 18 residues. CDR3 sequence: CASSSTYQLIGGNNEQFF. The DNA for the CDR3 is TGTGCCAGCAGCTCGACGTACCAGTTGATAGGTGGTAACAATGAGCAGTTCTTC.

The chain links TRBV23-1 to TRBJ1-1; D may be TRBD1 (5 bases). TRBV23-1 is flagged as an ORF with uncertain function. Trimming removed 0 bases at V and 1 base at J, with 12 bases between. The CDR3 is made up of 16 amino acids. In DNA, the CDR3 is TGCGCCAGCAGTCAATCCGGGGAAGACAGGAACACTGAAGCTTTCTTT. Amino acids: CASSQSGEDRNTEAFF.

V gene TRBV20-1 combines with J gene TRBJ2-7; D call uncertain. V was clipped by 2 bases and J by 3 bases, with 5 bases between them. CDR1 and CDR2 (germline): DFQATT, SNEGSKA (reference sequence). CDR3 length equals 11 residues. The chain's CDR3 is CSARFIYEQYF. For the CDR3, the DNA is TGCAGTGCTAGATTTATCTACGAGCAGTACTTC.

This sequence joins TRBV9 and TRBJ1-4; D gene uncertain. The CDR3 length is 14 residues. Germline CDR1 is SGDLS and CDR2 is YYNGEE. Trimming shortened V by 2 bases and J by 3 bases, and 8 bases separated the two germline ends. CDR3 region: CASSVREANEKLFF. In DNA, the CDR3 is TGTGCCAGCAGCGTGAGAGAAGCTAATGAAAAACTGTTTTTT.

There are a few counts of this clone. The V and J genes are TRBV6-1 and TRBJ2-1, with D perhaps given as TRBD1 or TRBD2 (5 bases each). The CDR3 is 11 amino acids. Trimming pared 7 bases from V and 10 bases from J, leaving 11 bases between. Germline assignment: CDR1 MNHNS and CDR2 SASEGT. CDR3 sequence reads: CASNPGTEQFF. The DNA for the CDR3 is TGTGCCAGCAATCCGGGGACCGAGCAGTTCTTC.

This rearrangement joins TRBV2 to TRBJ2-7; D assignment may be TRBD1 or TRBD2 (5 bases each). The CDR3 spans 14 residues. CDR1 is SNHLY, CDR2 FYNNEI, per germline. V was shortened by 8 bases and J by 0 bases, with 14 bases between the two germline ends. CDR3: CASDGDPSSYEQYF. The DNA for the CDR3 is TGTGCCAGCGATGGGGACCCGAGCTCCTACGAGCAGTACTTC. The whole variable domain, remainder taken from reference TRBV2 and TRBJ2-7, is EPEVTQTPSHQVTQMGQEVILRCVPISNHLYFYWYRQILGQKVEFLVSFYNNEISEKSEIFDDQFSVERPDGSNFTLKIRSTKLEDSAMYFCASDGDPSSYEQYFGPGTRLTVT.